This T cell receptor beta chain was identified during a study of blood T cell repertoires in COVID-19 (dated by TCRdb to between 2020 and 2021). As for the study more broadly: Samples covering the acute and convalescent phases of COVID-19 were provided by collaborators in the United States, Italy and Spain. The material from the prospective study consisted of cDNA or gDNA derived from T cells, B-cell-depleted T cells, or PBMCs. The dataset comprised deeply sampled blood TCRbeta repertoires from subjects exposed to, actively infected with, or recovered from COVID-19. The sample metadata nearly always contained a de-identified subject ID, COVID-19 status, age in years and sex. The samples were drawn from the first 160 participants of the ongoing ImmuneRACE study and from 1,254 subjects provided by 6 global collaborators. Where HLA class I and class II types were available, the types were taken from metadata supplied by the sample provider, not from assay-based typing. The repertoires were released in a freely available public database meant as a resource for research on the immune response to SARS-CoV-2.

Broad study findings and their caveats: How much clinical and demographic metadata was included differed by source and by participant, and the metadata was provided uncurated.

At one collaborating source in Seattle, patients were enrolled during active infection and were followed longitudinally through the course of disease. Collaborating institutions collected whole blood in K2EDTA tubes following their own protocols. For TCRbeta analysis, collaborator samples were shipped as frozen whole blood, as isolated PBMCs, or as DNA extracted from either sample type. The immunoSEQ Assay, a bias-controlled multiplex PCR, was used to amplify TCRbeta CDR3 regions from genomic DNA. Concerning the study's data processing: Nucleated cell counts per sample were estimated from amplification of reference gene primers within the assay. To quantify the absolute abundance of each unique TCRbeta CDR3 rearrangement, sequence reads were collapsed and filtered. Productive Simpson clonality was computed per sample as the square root of Simpson's diversity index over productive rearrangements. What TCRdb holds here is the immuneACCESS table cut down to in-frame rearrangements. Part of the clones is not present; checked against another copy, under half of the missing clones reflect an unresolved V gene, and the others are unexplained. V, J and clone size derive from that table, while D and trimming were established from the DNA sequence. The sample contains about 210,000 clones, under 90% of them found a single time. The ten largest clones represent about 7.8% of the sample.

Turning to this clone: Which antigen it targets is not known. Per-nucleotide qualities are absent, and no much larger clonotype sits a single base away.

The CDR3 goes from the cysteine to the phenylalanine over 14 residues. Only the CDR3 part of the read is kept: 42 bases, read in frame from the first base. The germline V gene (reference sequence) supplies CDR1 LNHDA and CDR2 SQIVND. V is shortened by 9 bases, J by 2 bases, and the region joining them spans 15 bases. The sequence was collected from a woman over 75 with COVID-19, enrolled during active disease. Sequenced: peripheral blood. The sequence joins TRBV19 to TRBJ2-3; tentative D gene TRBD2, with 6 bases matching. The CDR3 here reads CASNGGANTDTQYF. The sequenced DNA: TGTGCCAGCAACGGAGGGGCAAACACAGATACGCAGTATTTT. Joined to the reference TRBV19 and TRBJ2-3 proteins, this CDR3 gives the full variable domain: DGGITQSPKYLFRKEGQNVTLSCEQNLNHDAMYWYRQDPGQGLRLIYYSQIVNDFQKGDIAEGYSVSREKKESFPLTVTSAQKNPTAFYLCASNGGANTDTQYFGPGTRLTVL.